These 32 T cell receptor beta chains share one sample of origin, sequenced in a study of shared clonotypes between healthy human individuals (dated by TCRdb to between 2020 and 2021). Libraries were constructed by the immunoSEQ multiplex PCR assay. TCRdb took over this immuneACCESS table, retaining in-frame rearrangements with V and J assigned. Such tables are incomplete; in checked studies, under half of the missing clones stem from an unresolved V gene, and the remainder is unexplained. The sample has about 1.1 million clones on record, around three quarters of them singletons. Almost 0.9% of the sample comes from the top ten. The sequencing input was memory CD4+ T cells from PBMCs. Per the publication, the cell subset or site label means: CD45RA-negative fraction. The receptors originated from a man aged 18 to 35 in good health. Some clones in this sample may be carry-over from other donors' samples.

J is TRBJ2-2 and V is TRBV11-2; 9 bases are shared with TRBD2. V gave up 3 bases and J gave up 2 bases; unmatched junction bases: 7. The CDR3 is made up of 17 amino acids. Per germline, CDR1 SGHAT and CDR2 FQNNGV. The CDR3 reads CASSFPAGGGNTGELFF. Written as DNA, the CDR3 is TGTGCCAGCAGCTTCCCGGCGGGAGGGGGAAACACCGGGGAGCTGTTTTTT. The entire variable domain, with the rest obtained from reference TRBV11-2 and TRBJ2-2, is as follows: EAGVAQSPRYKIIEKRQSVAFWCNPISGHATLYWYQQILGQGPKLLIQFQNNGVVDDSQLPKDRFSAERLKGVDSTLKIQPAKLEDSAVYLCASSFPAGGGNTGELFFGEGSRLTVL.

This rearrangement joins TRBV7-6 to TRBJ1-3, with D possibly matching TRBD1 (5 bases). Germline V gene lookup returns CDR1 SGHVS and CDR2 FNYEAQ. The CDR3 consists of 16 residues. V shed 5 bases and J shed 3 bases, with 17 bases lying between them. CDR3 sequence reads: CASSQGSVNLGNTIYF. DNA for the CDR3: TGTGCCAGCAGCCAGGGCTCAGTAAACCTTGGAAACACCATATATTTT.

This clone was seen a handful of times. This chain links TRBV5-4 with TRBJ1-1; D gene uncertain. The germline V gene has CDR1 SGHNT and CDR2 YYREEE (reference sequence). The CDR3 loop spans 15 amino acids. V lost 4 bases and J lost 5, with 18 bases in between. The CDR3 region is CASSNPVVPATEAFF. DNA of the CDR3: TGTGCCAGCAGCAACCCCGTCGTCCCCGCGACTGAAGCTTTCTTT.

CDR3 nucleotides: TGTGCCAGCAGCGCCGACAGGGACACCTACGAGCAGTACTTC. This codes for CASSADRDTYEQYF. V gene TRBV2 combines with J gene TRBJ2-7; TRBD1 matches at 7 bases. The junction had 7 bases not matched to a gene; V was cut back by 6 bases and J by 2 bases. Germline V CDR1 and CDR2: SNHLY, FYNNEI. This CDR3 comprises 14 residues.

CDR3 DNA: TGTGCCAGCAGTGAAGCACGGCCTCCCTTCAACACCGGGGAGCTGTTTTTT. This sequence encodes CASSEARPPFNTGELFF. The chain combines TRBV2 with TRBJ2-2; D is undetermined. V was trimmed by 0 bases and J by 2 bases, leaving 13 bases between them. Looked up from germline, CDR1 is SNHLY and CDR2 is FYNNEI. This CDR3 region has 17 residues.

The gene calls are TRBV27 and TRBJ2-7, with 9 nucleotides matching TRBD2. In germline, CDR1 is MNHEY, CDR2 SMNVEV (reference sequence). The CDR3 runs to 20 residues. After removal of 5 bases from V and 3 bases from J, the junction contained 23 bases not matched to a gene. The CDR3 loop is CASSKISGGLRHVGGYEQYF. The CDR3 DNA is TGTGCCAGCAGTAAAATAAGCGGGGGGCTCCGGCATGTAGGAGGCTACGAGCAGTACTTC.

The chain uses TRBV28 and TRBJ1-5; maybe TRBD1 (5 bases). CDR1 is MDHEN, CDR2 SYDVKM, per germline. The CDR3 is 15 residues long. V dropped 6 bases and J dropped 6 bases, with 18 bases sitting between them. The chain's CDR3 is CASSPFAGGGQPQHF. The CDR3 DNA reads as TGTGCCAGCAGCCCATTTGCCGGGGGGGGTCAGCCCCAGCATTTT.

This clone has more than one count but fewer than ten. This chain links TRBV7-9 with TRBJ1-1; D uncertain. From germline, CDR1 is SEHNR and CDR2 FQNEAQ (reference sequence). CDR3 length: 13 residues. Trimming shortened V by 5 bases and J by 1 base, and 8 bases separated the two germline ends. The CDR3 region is CASSPSGNTEAFF. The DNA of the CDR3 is TGTGCCAGCAGCCCTTCAGGGAACACTGAAGCTTTCTTT.

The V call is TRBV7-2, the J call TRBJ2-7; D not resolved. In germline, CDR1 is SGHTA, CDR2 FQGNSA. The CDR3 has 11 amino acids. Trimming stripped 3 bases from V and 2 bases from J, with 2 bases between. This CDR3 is CASSFTYEQYF. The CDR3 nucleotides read TGTGCCAGCAGCTTTACCTACGAGCAGTACTTC.

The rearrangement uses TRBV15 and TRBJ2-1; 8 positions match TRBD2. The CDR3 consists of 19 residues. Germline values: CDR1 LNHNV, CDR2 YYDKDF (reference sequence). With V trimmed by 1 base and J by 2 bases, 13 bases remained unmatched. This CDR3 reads CATSRVKLASGLPYNEQFF. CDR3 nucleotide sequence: TGTGCCACCAGCAGAGTAAAACTGGCTAGCGGGCTACCCTACAATGAGCAGTTCTTC.

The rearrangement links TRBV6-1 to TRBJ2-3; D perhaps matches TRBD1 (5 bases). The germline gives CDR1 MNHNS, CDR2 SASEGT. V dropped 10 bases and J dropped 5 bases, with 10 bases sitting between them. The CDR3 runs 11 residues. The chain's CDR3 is CATQAEDTQYF. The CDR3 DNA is TGTGCCACACAGGCCGAAGATACGCAGTATTTT.

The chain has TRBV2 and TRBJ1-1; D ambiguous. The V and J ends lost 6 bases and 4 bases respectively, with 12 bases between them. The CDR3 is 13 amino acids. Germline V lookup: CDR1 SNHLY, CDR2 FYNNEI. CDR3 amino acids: CASRSGPITEAFF. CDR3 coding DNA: TGTGCCAGCAGATCCGGGCCGATCACTGAAGCTTTCTTT.

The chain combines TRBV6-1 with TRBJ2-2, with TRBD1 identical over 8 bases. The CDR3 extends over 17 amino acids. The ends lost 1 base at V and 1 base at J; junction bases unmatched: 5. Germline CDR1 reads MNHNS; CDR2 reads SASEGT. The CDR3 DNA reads TGTGCCAGCAGTGAAGAGGTCAGGGGGCTGAACACCGGGGAGCTGTTTTTT. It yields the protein CASSEEVRGLNTGELFF.

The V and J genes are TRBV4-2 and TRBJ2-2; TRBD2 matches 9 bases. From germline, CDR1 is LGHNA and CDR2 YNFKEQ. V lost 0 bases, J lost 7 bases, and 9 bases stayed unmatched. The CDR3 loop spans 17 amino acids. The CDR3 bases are TGTGCCAGCAGCCAAGAAAAGGGCGGGAGGGCCGGCGGGGAGCTGTTTTTT. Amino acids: CASSQEKGGRAGGELFF.

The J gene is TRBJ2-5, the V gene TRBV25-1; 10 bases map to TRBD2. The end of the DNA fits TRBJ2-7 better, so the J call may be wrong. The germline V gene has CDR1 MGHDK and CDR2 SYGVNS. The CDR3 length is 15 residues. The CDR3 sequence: CASSSLTSGTYEQYF. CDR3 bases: TGTGCCAGCAGTTCCCTCACTAGCGGGACCTACGAGCAGTACTTC.

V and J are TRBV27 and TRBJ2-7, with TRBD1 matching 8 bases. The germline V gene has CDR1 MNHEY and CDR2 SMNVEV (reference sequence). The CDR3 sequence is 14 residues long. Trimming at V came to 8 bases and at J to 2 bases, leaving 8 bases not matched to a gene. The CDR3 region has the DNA TGTGCCAGCGGGTCGGGACAGGTGACCTACGAGCAGTACTTC. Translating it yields CASGSGQVTYEQYF.

The CDR3 bases are TGCGCCAGCAGCCGCCGACAGGCACTATACAATGAGCAGTTCTTC. The encoded protein is CASSRRQALYNEQFF. The gene calls are TRBV5-1 and TRBJ2-1; a possible D gene is TRBD1 (6 bases). V lost 4 bases and J lost 4, with 15 bases in between. Germline assignment: CDR1 SGHRS and CDR2 YFSETQ. CDR3 length: 15 residues.

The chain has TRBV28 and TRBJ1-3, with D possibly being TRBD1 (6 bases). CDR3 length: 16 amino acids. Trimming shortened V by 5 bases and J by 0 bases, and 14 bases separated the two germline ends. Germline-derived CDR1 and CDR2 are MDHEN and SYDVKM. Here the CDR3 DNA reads TGTGCCAGCAGTCTCTTACAGGGCATCTCTGGAAACACCATATATTTT. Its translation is CASSLLQGISGNTIYF.

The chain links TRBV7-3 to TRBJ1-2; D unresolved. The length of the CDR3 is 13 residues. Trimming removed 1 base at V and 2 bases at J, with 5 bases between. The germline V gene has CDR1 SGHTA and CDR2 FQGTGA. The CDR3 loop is CASSLNRNYGYTF. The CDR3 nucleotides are TGTGCCAGCAGCTTAAACAGAAACTATGGCTACACCTTC.

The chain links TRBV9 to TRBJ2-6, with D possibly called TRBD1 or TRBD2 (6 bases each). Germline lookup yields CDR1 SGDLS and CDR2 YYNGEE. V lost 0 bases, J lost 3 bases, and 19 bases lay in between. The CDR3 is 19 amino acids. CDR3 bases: TGTGCCAGCAGCGTAGGTCCCGGGGGCGGGAATGGTGGGGCCAACGTCCTGACTTTC. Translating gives CASSVGPGGGNGGANVLTF.

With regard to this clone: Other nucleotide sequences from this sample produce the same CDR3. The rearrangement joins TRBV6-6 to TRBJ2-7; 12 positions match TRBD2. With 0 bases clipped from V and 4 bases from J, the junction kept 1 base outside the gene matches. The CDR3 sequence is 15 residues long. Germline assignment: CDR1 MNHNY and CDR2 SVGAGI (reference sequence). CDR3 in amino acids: CASSYSTSGSYEQYF. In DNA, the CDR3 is TGTGCCAGCAGTTACTCGACTAGCGGGAGTTACGAGCAGTACTTC.

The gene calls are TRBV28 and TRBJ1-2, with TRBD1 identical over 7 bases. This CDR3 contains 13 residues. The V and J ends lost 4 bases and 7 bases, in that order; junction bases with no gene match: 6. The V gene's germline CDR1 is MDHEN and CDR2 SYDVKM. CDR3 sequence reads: CASSYTGETGYTF. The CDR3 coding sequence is TGTGCCAGCAGTTACACAGGGGAGACTGGCTACACCTTC.

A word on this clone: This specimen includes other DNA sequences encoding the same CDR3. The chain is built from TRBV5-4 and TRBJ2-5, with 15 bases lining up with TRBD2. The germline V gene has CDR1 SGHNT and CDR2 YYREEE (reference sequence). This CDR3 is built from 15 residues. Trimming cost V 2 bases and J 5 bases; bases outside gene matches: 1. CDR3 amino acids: CASSLGLAGGETQYF. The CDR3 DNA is TGTGCCAGCAGCTTAGGACTAGCGGGGGGGGAGACCCAGTACTTC.

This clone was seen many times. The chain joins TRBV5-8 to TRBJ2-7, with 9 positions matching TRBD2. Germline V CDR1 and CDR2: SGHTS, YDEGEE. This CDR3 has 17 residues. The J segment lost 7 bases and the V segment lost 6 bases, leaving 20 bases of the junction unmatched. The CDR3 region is CASTLRVFLAGREEQYF. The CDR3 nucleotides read TGTGCCAGCACCCTCCGGGTTTTCCTAGCGGGGCGGGAAGAGCAGTACTTC.

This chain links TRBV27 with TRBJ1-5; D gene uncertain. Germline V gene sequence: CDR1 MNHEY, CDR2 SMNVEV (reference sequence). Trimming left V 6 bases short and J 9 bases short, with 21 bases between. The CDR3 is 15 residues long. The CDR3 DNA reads TGTGCCAGCAGACTAAAAGCACCCTCGGGAGGGCCCCAGCATTTT. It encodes CASRLKAPSGGPQHF.

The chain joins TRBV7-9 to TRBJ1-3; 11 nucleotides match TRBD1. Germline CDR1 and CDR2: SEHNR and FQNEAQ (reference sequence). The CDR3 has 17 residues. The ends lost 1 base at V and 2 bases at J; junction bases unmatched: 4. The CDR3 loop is CASSLGLDRGPGNTIYF. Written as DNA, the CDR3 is TGTGCCAGCAGCTTAGGTTTGGACAGGGGGCCTGGAAACACCATATATTTT. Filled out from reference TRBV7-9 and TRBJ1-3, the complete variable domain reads DTGVSQNPRHKITKRGQNVTFRCDPISEHNRLYWYRQTLGQGPEFLTYFQNEAQLEKSRLLSDRFSAERPKGSFSTLEIQRTEQGDSAMYLCASSLGLDRGPGNTIYFGEGSWLTVV.

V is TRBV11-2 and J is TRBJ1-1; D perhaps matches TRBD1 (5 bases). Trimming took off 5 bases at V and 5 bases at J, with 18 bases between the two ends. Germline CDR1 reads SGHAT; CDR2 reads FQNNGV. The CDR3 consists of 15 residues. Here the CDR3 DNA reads TGTGCCAGCAGCCGGACCTGGGGCGCCGAGACTGAAGCTTTCTTT. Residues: CASSRTWGAETEAFF.

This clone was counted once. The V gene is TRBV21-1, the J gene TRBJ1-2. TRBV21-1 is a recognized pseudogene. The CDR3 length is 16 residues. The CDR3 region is CASSNYSLGVRDGYTF. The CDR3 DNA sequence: TGTGCCAGCAGCAACTATAGTTTGGGGGTAAGGGATGGCTACACCTTC.

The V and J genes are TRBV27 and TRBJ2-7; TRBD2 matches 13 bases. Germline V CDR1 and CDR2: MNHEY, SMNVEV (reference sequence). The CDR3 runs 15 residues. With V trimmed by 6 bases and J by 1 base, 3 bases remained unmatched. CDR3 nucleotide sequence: TGTGCCAGCAGACGGGGACTAGCGGGATCCTACGAGCAGTACTTC. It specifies CASRRGLAGSYEQYF.

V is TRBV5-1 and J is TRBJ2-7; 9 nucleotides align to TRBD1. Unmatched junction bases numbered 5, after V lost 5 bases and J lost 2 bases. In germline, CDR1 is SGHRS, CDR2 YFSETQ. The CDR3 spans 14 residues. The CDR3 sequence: CASSQDRGTYEQYF. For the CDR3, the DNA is TGCGCCAGCAGTCAGGACAGGGGCACCTACGAGCAGTACTTC.

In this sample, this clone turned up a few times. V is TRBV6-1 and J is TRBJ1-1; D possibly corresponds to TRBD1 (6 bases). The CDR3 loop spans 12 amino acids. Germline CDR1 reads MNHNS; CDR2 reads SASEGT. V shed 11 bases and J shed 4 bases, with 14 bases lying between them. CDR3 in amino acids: CAGTGMGTEAFF. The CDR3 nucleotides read TGTGCCGGAACAGGGATGGGCACTGAAGCTTTCTTT.

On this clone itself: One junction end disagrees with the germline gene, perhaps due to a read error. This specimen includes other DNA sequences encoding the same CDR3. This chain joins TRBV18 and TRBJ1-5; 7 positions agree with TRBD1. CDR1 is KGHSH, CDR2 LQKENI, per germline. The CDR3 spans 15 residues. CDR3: CASSAEVDRAGPQHF. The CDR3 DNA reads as TGTGCCAGCTCAGCTGAGGTCGACAGGGCGGGTCCCCAACATTTT.